This T cell receptor beta chain appears in the sequencing data of a study of T cell responses to AZD1222 COVID-19 vaccine (dated by TCRdb to about 2021). At the level of the whole study: TCR sequencing was performed for roughly 250 trial participants, of whom around 200 were given two doses of AZD1222 and roughly 25 were given two doses of MenACWY control vaccine. Enrollment into the trials was organized by age into subgroups of 18-55, 56-69 and 70-plus years, and those subgroups contained roughly 150, 30 and 60 TCR-sequenced participants, respectively.

On the study overall, not on this receptor specifically: Conclusions about previously exposed vaccinees were limited because only a handful of AZD1222 recipients were SARS-CoV-2 seropositive at baseline. Epitopes outside the regions mutated in the B.1.351 and B.1.1.7 variants were reportedly recognized by nearly half of the unique spike-specific TCRs. Vaccine-associated CD4 TCRs spanned the whole spike protein, with dominant responses in regions 160-218 and 743-854. Most participants were white British and females outnumbered males, and the authors suggested that clonal diversity may have been underestimated. A significant rise in spike-specific TCR breadth and depth was observed after two AZD1222 doses relative to day 0 and relative to MenACWY recipients. The 56-69-year group was small, and its depth increase did not reach significance, likely because of low power. No day 14 peak-response samples were available, so repertoires were characterized only after the peak T cell response.

As to this clone: It has no known antigen specificity. No qualities accompany the bases; no much larger clone lies one base away.

CDR1 and CDR2 are drawn from the germline V gene: SGDLS, YYNGEE. From its cysteine to its phenylalanine, the CDR3 spans 13 amino acids. CDR3 DNA is the only sequence kept; it has 39 bases, read in frame from the first base. V and J are truncated by 0 bases and 3 bases respectively, leaving an intervening sequence of 6 bases. This sample's time point label indicates: baseline before first vaccination. The treatment or condition label corresponds to: meningococcal conjugate vaccine given as trial control. Samples from vaccinated people were obtained from the UK trials COV001 and COV002, which included a single-blind randomized controlled phase 2/3 trial of AZD1222 (ChAdOx1 nCoV-19) in healthy adults. Trial participant PBMC samples were collected at day 0 and day 28 after the second dose for TCRbeta chain sequencing. The CDR3 regions of human TCRbeta chains were subjected to immunosequencing. As for the authors' bioinformatics: Repertoire TCRs were checked for matches against a reference library of SARS-CoV-2-specific TCRs that had been generated using the MIRA antigen-specificity platform. Breadth was defined as the fraction of unique TCRs that were SARS-CoV-2-associated. Depth was defined as the fraction of total T cells that were SARS-CoV-2-associated. Using the MIRA data, each spike-specific TCR was mapped to the spike region that the TCR reacts to and placed in a CD4 or CD8 class. Log10-transformed breadth and depth values were compared by one-way ANOVA with Sidak's multiple comparisons tests. TCRdb's version of the immuneACCESS table is confined to in-frame rearrangements and falls short of the full clone set. An unresolved V gene accounts for under half of the shortfall where checked; the remainder is of unknown origin. The DNA gave D and trimming, while V, J and clone size come from that table. Recorded for this sample are 130,000 or so clones; 80% to 90% of them occurred a single time. The top ten clonotypes cover 11% of the sample.

Recombination linked TRBV9 to TRBJ1-2; the D gene is unclear. The receptor was derived from an adult in good health. The material was peripheral blood, obtained on day 0 of MenACWY control vaccination. The sequenced DNA: TGTGCCAGCAGCGTAGCCCGATACTATGGCTACACCTTC. It codes for CASSVARYYGYTF.